The 14 T cell receptor beta chains given below trace back to one sample, sequenced in a study of siplizumab effects on memory and regulatory T cells. Here immunoSEQ multiplex PCR was the method, and the copy in TCRdb shows in-frame clones only, minus some. The sample includes roughly 62,000 clones, approximately 95% seen only once; the top ten take 38%. The sequenced sample was CD8+ T cells sorted from blood. The receptor source for this set is a human donor in good health.

The chain couples TRBV2 to TRBJ2-7; no clear D. The germline gives CDR1 SNHLY, CDR2 FYNNEI. The CDR3 totals 11 residues. V lost 7 bases and J lost 6, with 10 bases in between. The CDR3 sequence is CASNLPGEQYF. CDR3 in DNA: TGTGCCAGCAACCTCCCCGGCGAGCAGTACTTC.

The gene calls are TRBV2 and TRBJ1-4, with D unresolved. The CDR3 is 15 residues long. Germline V gives CDR1 SNHLY, CDR2 FYNNEI. The V end lost 4 bases, the J end lost 4 bases, and 13 bases lay between the germline ends. The DNA of the CDR3 is TGTGCCAGCAGTGGTGGGGAGGTTTATAATGAAAAACTGTTTTTT. Translated, it gives CASSGGEVYNEKLFF.

The chain couples TRBV6-5 to TRBJ2-3; TRBD1 might be the D (6 bases). Germline V CDR1 and CDR2: MNHEY, SVGAGI. The CDR3 is 15 amino acids. Trimming cost V 5 bases and J 3 bases, with 15 bases left between them. CDR3 nucleotide sequence: TGTGCCAGCAGTACCCTTGGCAGGGGAACAGATACGCAGTATTTT. Translated: CASSTLGRGTDTQYF.

The rearrangement links TRBV2 to TRBJ2-3; D is unclear. The CDR3 sequence is 14 residues long. Germline V gene data show CDR1 as SNHLY and CDR2 as FYNNEI. Between the trimmed V and J ends, which lost 4 bases and 0 bases, there was a span of 8 bases. CDR3 protein: CASSVQLSTDTQYF. CDR3 nucleotides: TGTGCCAGCAGTGTACAGCTCAGCACAGATACGCAGTATTTT.

The CDR3 DNA is TGTGCCAGCAGCCGAGAACAGGGGATGAACACTGAAGCTTTCTTT. Protein product: CASSREQGMNTEAFF. The chain links TRBV4-2 to TRBJ1-1; 7 positions agree with TRBD1. After removal of 4 bases from V and 0 bases from J, the junction contained 5 bases not matched to a gene. The CDR3 is 15 amino acids. The germline CDR1 and CDR2 sequences are LGHNA and YNFKEQ.

Details on this clone: At one of its ends the junction is not consistent with the germline gene, which may arise from a read error. V is TRBV29-1 and J is TRBJ1-1, with 7 bases matching TRBD1. CDR3 length equals 13 residues. The germline V gene has CDR1 SQVTM and CDR2 ANQGSEA. CDR3 region: CSVQDRENTEAFF. The CDR3 coding sequence is TGCAGCGTTCAAGACAGGGAGAACACTGAAGCTTTCTTT.

This clone came up once. This chain uses TRBV30 with TRBJ2-1; D is unresolved. The CDR3 has 14 residues. Germline-derived CDR1 and CDR2 are GTSNPN and SVGIG (reference sequence). Deletions cut 2 bases from V and 5 bases from J, with 13 bases between. CDR3 sequence (DNA): TGTGCCTGGAGTATGGGAATGGGGAACAATGAGCAGTTCTTC. It encodes CAWSMGMGNNEQFF.

Only one count was recorded for this clone. The rearrangement uses TRBV9 and TRBJ2-7, with unresolved D. The V end was cut by 4 bases, the J end by 0 bases, with 8 bases between. CDR1 is SGDLS, CDR2 YYNGEE, per germline. The CDR3 is 13 amino acids. CDR3 DNA sequence: TGTGCCAGCAGCCCCCCTAGCTCCTACGAGCAGTACTTC. This gives the protein CASSPPSSYEQYF.

This clone was detected only once. The chain has TRBV14 and TRBJ1-1, with no clear D. V lost 2 bases and J 1 base, leaving 8 bases between the germline ends. The CDR3 runs to 14 residues. Germline loops: CDR1 SGHDN, CDR2 FVKESK. The CDR3: CASSQKYRNTEAFF. The DNA of the CDR3 is TGTGCCAGCAGCCAAAAATACAGGAACACTGAAGCTTTCTTT.

V and J are TRBV2 and TRBJ2-5; either TRBD1 or TRBD2 may supply D (5 bases each). The V end was cut by 1 base, the J end by 4 bases, with 10 bases between. This CDR3 contains 14 residues. Germline V gene data show CDR1 as SNHLY and CDR2 as FYNNEI. The CDR3 loop is CASSEGRGVETQYF. The CDR3 coding sequence is TGTGCCAGCAGTGAAGGTAGAGGGGTAGAGACCCAGTACTTC.

V and J are TRBV11-3 and TRBJ2-5; D may be TRBD1 or TRBD2 (5 bases each). The CDR3 extends over 16 amino acids. The germline V gene encodes CDR1 SGHNT and CDR2 YENEEA. Trimming left V 4 bases short and J 2 bases short, with 17 bases between. The CDR3, as DNA: TGTGCCAGCAGCTCTCGGTCTGGGACCGAGCAAGAGACCCAGTACTTC. It is translated as CASSSRSGTEQETQYF.

The CDR3 sequence: CASSQSYTQYF. CDR3 bases: TGTGCCAGCAGCCAGTCATATACGCAGTATTTT. The V and J genes are TRBV5-6 and TRBJ2-3; D gene unclear. The CDR3 extends over 11 amino acids. The V and J ends lost 4 bases and 7 bases respectively, with 7 bases between them. Germline V gene data show CDR1 as SGHDT and CDR2 as YYEEEE.

The chain is built from TRBV7-2 and TRBJ2-7; 10 bases fit TRBD1. The CDR3 contains 15 residues. CDR1 is SGHTA, CDR2 FQGNSA, per germline. With 5 bases clipped from V and 6 bases from J, the junction kept 10 bases outside the gene matches. The CDR3 DNA reads as TGTGCCAGCAGCACCGGGACAGGGGTTTTCGGCGAGCAGTACTTC. Its protein product is CASSTGTGVFGEQYF.

This rearrangement joins TRBV30 to TRBJ1-2; unclear D gene. The germline V gene encodes CDR1 GTSNPN and CDR2 SVGIG (reference sequence). The CDR3 runs to 14 residues. The V and J ends lost 3 bases and 3 bases respectively, with 14 bases between them. CDR3 bases: TGTGCCTGGAGCATCCCGGCCTCTGACTATGGCTACACCTTC. Amino acids: CAWSIPASDYGYTF.